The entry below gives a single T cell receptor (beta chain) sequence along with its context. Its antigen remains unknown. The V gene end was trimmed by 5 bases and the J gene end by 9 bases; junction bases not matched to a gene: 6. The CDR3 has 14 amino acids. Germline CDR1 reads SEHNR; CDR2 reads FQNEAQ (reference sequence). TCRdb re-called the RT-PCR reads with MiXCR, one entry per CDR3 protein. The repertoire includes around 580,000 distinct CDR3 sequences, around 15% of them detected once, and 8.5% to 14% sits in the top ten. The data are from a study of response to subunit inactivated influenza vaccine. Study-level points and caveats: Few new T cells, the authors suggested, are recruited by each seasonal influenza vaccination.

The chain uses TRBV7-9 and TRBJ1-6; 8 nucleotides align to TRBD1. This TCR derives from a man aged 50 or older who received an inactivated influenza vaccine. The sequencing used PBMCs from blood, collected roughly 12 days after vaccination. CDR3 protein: CASSGTGGVSPLHF. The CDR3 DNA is TGTGCCAGCAGCGGTACAGGGGGAGTTTCACCCCTCCACTTT.